This TCR beta chain was sequenced during a study of cytomegalovirus exposure and HLA in healthy donors. Germline V gene lookup returns CDR1 SGDLS and CDR2 YYNGEE. The CDR3 extends over 16 amino acids. Trimming removed 0 bases from V and 10 bases from J; junction bases left unmatched: 13. Primers: 60 Vbeta forward and 13 Jbeta reverse. Produced via immunoSEQ multiplex PCR; TCRdb's table is partial and in-frame only. The repertoire holds around 160,000 clones, about 74% seen once, with about 12% in the top ten. The origin of this receptor is a man in his forties in good health and CMV-seropositive. Specimen: PBMCs. This rearrangement joins TRBV9 to TRBJ2-1, with 7 bases identical to TRBD2. The DNA for the CDR3 is TGTGCCAGCAGCGTAGGGGAGGGGACTTCGGCAGACGAGCAGTTCTTC. Translating gives CASSVGEGTSADEQFF.